This entry concerns a single T cell receptor beta chain. As yet, its antigen is unknown. These data come from a study of response to subunit inactivated influenza vaccine. CDR1 is MNHEY and CDR2 is SVGEGT in the germline V gene. V trimming: 7 bases; J trimming: 1 base; junction bases outside the gene matches: 15. The CDR3 spans 17 residues. TCRdb ran MiXCR on the RT-PCR reads and lists one entry per CDR3 protein. The sample consists of roughly 520,000 distinct CDR3 sequences, about 25% of them appearing once. Whole-study findings and limits: It was suggested by the authors that few new T cells are recruited by each seasonal influenza vaccination.

The chain recombines TRBV6-2 or TRBV6-3 with TRBJ2-7, with 8 nucleotides matching TRBD2. The receptor was isolated from a man aged 45-65 years who received an inactivated influenza vaccine. Source: CD4+ T cells sorted from PBMCs, taken around 5 days after vaccination. In DNA, the CDR3 is TGTGCCAGCACCTCACGCGGGGGGCGCGTGAGGTCCTACGAGCAGTACTTC. Protein product: CASTSRGGRVRSYEQYF.